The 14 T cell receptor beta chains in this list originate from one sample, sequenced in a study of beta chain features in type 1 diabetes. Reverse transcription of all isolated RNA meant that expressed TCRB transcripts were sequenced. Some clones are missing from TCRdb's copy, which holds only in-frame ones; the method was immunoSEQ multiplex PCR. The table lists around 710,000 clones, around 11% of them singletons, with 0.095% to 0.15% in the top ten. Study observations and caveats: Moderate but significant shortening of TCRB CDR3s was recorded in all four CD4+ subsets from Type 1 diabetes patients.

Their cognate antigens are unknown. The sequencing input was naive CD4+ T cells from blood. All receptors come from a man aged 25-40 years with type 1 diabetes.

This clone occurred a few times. The CDR3 DNA is TGTGCCAGCAGCTTCTACCCTCGGGACAGAGGGGGAGAAAAACTGTTTTTT. This translates into CASSFYPRDRGGEKLFF. The chain combines TRBV7-9 with TRBJ1-4; 7 nucleotides line up with TRBD1. The CDR3 sequence is 17 residues long. V lost 3 bases and J lost 8; bases outside the gene matches: 15. The germline V gene has CDR1 SEHNR and CDR2 FQNEAQ (reference sequence). Together with reference TRBV7-9 and TRBJ1-4, the CDR3 gives the full variable domain: DTGVSQNPRHKITKRGQNVTFRCDPISEHNRLYWYRQTLGQGPEFLTYFQNEAQLEKSRLLSDRFSAERPKGSFSTLEIQRTEQGDSAMYLCASSFYPRDRGGEKLFFGSGTQLSVL.

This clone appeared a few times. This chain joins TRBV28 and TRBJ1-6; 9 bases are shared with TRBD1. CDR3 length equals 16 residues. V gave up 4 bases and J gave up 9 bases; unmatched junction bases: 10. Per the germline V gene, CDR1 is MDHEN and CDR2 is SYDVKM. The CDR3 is CASSSSTGTGTSPLHF. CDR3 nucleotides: TGTGCCAGCAGTTCATCGACCGGGACAGGGACTTCACCCCTCCACTTT.

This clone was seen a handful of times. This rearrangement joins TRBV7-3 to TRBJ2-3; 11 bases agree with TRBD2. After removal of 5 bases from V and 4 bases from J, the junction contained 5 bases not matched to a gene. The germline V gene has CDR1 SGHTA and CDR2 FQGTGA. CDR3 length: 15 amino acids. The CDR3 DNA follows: TGTGCCAGCAGCCTCCTAGCGGGGGGTGCAGATACGCAGTATTTT. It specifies CASSLLAGGADTQYF.

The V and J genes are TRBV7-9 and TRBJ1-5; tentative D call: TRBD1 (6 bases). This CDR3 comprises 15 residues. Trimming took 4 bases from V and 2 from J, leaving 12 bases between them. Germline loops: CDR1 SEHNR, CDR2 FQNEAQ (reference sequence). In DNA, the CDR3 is TGTGCCAGCAGCTCCGGACAGAGTGGCAATCAGCCCCAGCATTTT. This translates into CASSSGQSGNQPQHF. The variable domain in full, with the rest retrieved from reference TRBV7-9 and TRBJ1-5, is DTGVSQNPRHKITKRGQNVTFRCDPISEHNRLYWYRQTLGQGPEFLTYFQNEAQLEKSRLLSDRFSAERPKGSFSTLEIQRTEQGDSAMYLCASSSGQSGNQPQHFGDGTRLSIL.

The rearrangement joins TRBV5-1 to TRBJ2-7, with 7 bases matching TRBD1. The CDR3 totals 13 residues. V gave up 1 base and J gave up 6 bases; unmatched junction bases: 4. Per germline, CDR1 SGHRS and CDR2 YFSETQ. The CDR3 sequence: CASSLFQGVEQYF. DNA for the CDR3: TGCGCCAGCAGCTTGTTTCAGGGGGTCGAGCAGTACTTC.

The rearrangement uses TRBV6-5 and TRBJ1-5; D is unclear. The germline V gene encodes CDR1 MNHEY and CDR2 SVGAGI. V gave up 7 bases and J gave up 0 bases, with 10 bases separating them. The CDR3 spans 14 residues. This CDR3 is CASNRHPSNQPQHF. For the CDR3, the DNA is TGTGCCAGCAATAGACACCCTAGCAATCAGCCCCAGCATTTT.

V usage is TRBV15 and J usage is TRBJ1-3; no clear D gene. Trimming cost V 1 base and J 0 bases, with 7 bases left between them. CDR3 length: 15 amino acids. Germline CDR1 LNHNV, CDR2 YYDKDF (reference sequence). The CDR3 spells CATSRGPSSGNTIYF. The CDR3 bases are TGTGCCACCAGCAGAGGACCGAGCTCTGGAAACACCATATATTTT.

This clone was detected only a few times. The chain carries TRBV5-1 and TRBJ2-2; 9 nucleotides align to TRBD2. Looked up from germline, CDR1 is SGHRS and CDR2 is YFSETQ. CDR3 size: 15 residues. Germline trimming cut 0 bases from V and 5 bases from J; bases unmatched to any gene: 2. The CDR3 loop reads CASSLDLAGTGELFF. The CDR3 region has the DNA TGCGCCAGCAGCTTGGACCTAGCGGGGACCGGGGAGCTGTTTTTT.

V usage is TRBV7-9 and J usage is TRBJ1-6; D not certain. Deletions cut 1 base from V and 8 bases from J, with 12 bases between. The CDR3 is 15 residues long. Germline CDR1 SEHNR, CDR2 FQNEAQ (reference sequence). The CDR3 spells CASSLGGSLYSPLHF. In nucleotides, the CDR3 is TGTGCCAGCAGCTTAGGGGGTTCCCTTTATTCACCCCTCCACTTT.

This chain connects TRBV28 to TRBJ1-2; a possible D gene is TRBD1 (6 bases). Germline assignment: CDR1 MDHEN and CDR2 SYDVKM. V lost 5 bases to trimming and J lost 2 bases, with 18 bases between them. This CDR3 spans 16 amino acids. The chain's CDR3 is CASSPPGGQINYGYTF. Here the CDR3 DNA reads TGTGCCAGCAGTCCACCCGGTGGACAGATCAACTATGGCTACACCTTC.

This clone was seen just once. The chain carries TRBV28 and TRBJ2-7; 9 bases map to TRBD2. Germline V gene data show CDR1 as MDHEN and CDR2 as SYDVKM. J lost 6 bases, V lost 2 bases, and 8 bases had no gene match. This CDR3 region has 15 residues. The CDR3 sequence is CASSLGASGAGEQYF. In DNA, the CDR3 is TGTGCCAGCAGTTTAGGTGCTAGCGGGGCGGGCGAGCAGTACTTC.

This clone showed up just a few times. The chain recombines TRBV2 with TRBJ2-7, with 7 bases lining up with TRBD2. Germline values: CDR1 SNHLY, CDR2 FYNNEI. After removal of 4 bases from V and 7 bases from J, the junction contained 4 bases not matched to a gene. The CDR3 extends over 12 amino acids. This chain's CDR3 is CASSVSGREQYF. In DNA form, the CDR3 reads TGTGCCAGCAGTGTTAGCGGGCGAGAGCAGTACTTC.

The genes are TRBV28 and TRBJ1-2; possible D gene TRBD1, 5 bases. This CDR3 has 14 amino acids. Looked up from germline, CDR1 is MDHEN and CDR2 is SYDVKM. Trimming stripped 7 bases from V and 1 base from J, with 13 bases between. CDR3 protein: CASTPTELNYGYTF. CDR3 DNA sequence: TGTGCCAGCACACCGACAGAGCTTAACTATGGCTACACCTTC.

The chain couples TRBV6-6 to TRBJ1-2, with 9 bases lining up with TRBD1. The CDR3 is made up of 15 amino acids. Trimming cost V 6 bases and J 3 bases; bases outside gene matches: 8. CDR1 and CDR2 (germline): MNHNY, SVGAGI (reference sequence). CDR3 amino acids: CASSYRGREDYGYTF. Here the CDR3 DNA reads TGTGCCAGCAGCTACAGGGGGCGCGAGGACTATGGCTACACCTTC.